What follows are 31 T cell receptor beta chains derived from one specimen sequenced in a study of T cell repertoires in cytomegalovirus infection. From the reads, TCRdb called clonotypes with MiXCR, one entry per CDR3 protein. The sample carries fewer than 550,000 distinct CDR3 sequences, approximately 16% recorded once. Sequenced material: CD8+ T cells from PBMCs. These receptor sequences come from a human donor in good health (CMV status not recorded). Some clones in this sample may be carry-over from other donors' samples.

Many counts were recorded for this clonotype. The V and J genes are TRBV7-9 and TRBJ1-1, with D maybe TRBD1 (5 bases). CDR1 SEHNR and CDR2 FQNEAQ come from the germline V gene (reference sequence). Trimming took off 1 base at V and 3 bases at J, with 12 bases between the two ends. The CDR3 loop spans 15 amino acids. CDR3 coding DNA: TGTGCCAGCAGCTTAGGGGGGTTGGCCTACACTGAAGCTTTCTTT. Amino acids: CASSLGGLAYTEAFF.

This clonotype was detected only a few times. It may be a read error: a sequence one base away is much more abundant. In this CDR3 the conserved last residue, phenylalanine or tryptophan, is missing, so a read error is likely. No DNA is shown, since the ends of the CDR3 on it are uncertain; the CDR3 is the one TCRdb lists. The V gene is TRBV7-8, the J gene TRBJ2-1. CDR1 SGHVS and CDR2 FQNEAQ come from the germline V gene. The CDR3 extends over 12 residues, inclusive of both ends. The CDR3 protein is CASSIGPHQRDL.

The rearrangement links TRBV7-9 to TRBJ2-7; 8 bases agree with TRBD2. Trimming removed 6 bases from V and 6 bases from J; junction bases left unmatched: 19. The CDR3 has 17 residues. Germline CDR1 SEHNR, CDR2 FQNEAQ (reference sequence). The CDR3 sequence is CASRHVNLREAPGEQYF. CDR3 DNA sequence: TGTGCCAGCAGACATGTCAACTTGCGGGAGGCCCCAGGCGAGCAGTACTTC.

In this sample, this clonotype turned up a few times. V gene TRBV24-1 combines with J gene TRBJ2-2; 13 positions match TRBD2. Trimming at V came to 4 bases and at J to 5 bases, leaving 9 bases not matched to a gene. The CDR3 consists of 18 residues. Germline CDR1 KGHDR, CDR2 SFDVKD. CDR3 nucleotides: TGTGCCACCAGTGACCCCGGACTAGCGGGAGTCAAGACCGGGGAGCTGTTTTTT. Protein sequence: CATSDPGLAGVKTGELFF.

In this sample, this clonotype turned up a few times. V and J are TRBV6-6 and TRBJ2-1; no reliable D call. Germline CDR1 MNHNY, CDR2 SVGAGI (reference sequence). The CDR3 sequence is 12 residues long. V was cut by 8 bases and J by 6 bases, with 11 bases left in between. CDR3 in DNA: TGTGCCAGCCACCCGGGTAGCAATGAGCAGTTCTTC. The encoded protein is CASHPGSNEQFF.

CDR3: CASSYSSSRVVGEQYF. The CDR3 DNA is TGTGCCAGCAGTTACTCGTCGAGCAGGGTTGTGGGCGAGCAGTACTTC. The chain uses TRBV6-6 and TRBJ2-7, with D possibly TRBD1 on 5 matching bases. This CDR3 region has 16 residues. The V end lost 0 bases, the J end lost 6 bases, and 18 bases lay between the germline ends. Germline assignment: CDR1 MNHNY and CDR2 SVGAGI (reference sequence).

The rearrangement links TRBV20-1 to TRBJ2-7; D remains ambiguous. Trimming pared 3 bases from V and 4 bases from J, leaving 19 bases between. Germline V gene data show CDR1 as DFQATT and CDR2 as SNEGSKA (reference sequence). There are 15 residues in the CDR3. CDR3 residues: CSASSTKTLDYEQYF. CDR3 nucleotide sequence: TGCAGTGCTAGTTCCACTAAGACACTTGATTACGAGCAGTACTTC.

This clonotype came up many times. The chain links TRBV29-1 to TRBJ2-7, with D perhaps matching TRBD2 (8 bases). The CDR3 loop spans 15 amino acids. V was pared by 8 bases and J by 4 bases, with 24 bases between. Germline-derived CDR1 and CDR2 are SQVTM and ANQGSEA. CDR3 DNA sequence: TGCAGCCCCGGGGGGGGACAGTCAAGACTTTACGAGCAGTACTTC. This sequence encodes CSPGGGQSRLYEQYF.

This chain uses TRBV19 with TRBJ2-7; a possible D gene is TRBD2 (6 bases). The V gene's germline CDR1 is LNHDA and CDR2 SQIVND (reference sequence). Between the trimmed V and J ends, which lost 11 bases and 2 bases, there was a span of 19 bases. The CDR3 extends over 14 amino acids. CDR3 protein: CASSAGRGTYEQYF. The CDR3 nucleotides read TGTGCCTCCTCTGCGGGACGCGGAACCTACGAGCAGTACTTC.

This clonotype was found many times. The chain carries TRBV6-1 and TRBJ1-2, with a possible D match to TRBD1 (5 bases). CDR1 and CDR2 (germline): MNHNS, SASEGT. The CDR3 contains 15 residues. V lost 2 bases to trimming and J lost 4 bases, with 14 bases between them. CDR3 sequence: CASSEQDKLFYGYTF. The CDR3 region has the DNA TGTGCCAGCAGTGAACAGGACAAGCTTTTCTATGGCTACACCTTC.

This clonotype was counted many times. The chain links TRBV4-2 to TRBJ1-6, with a weak D call TRBD1 (5 bases). Trimming took off 0 bases at V and 11 bases at J, with 17 bases between the two ends. Germline values: CDR1 LGHNA, CDR2 YNFKEQ. The CDR3 runs 16 residues. The CDR3 coding sequence is TGTGCCAGCAGCCAAGACAGTGGGGACCGAGGGGCACCCCTCCACTTT. Translating gives CASSQDSGDRGAPLHF.

This clonotype was seen at least ten times. V usage is TRBV10-3 and J usage is TRBJ2-7; 9 bases match TRBD1. The CDR3 has 13 amino acids. The J segment lost 7 bases and the V segment lost 7 bases, leaving 8 bases of the junction unmatched. Germline V gene sequence: CDR1 ENHRY, CDR2 SYGVKD. CDR3 amino acids: CAITGQGTGEQYF. CDR3 DNA: TGTGCCATCACCGGACAGGGGACGGGAGAGCAGTACTTC.

This chain uses TRBV25-1 with TRBJ1-2, with D hard to call. Germline V CDR1 and CDR2: MGHDK, SYGVNS. Trimming took 1 base from V and 10 from J, leaving 13 bases between them. CDR3 length equals 13 residues. In DNA form, the CDR3 reads TGTGCCAGCAGTGAATCCCAGCCTATGGACTACACCTTC. This sequence encodes CASSESQPMDYTF.

Only a few counts were recorded for this clonotype. The chain combines TRBV29-1 with TRBJ2-7; D remains ambiguous. Trimming cost V 2 bases and J 1 base, with 9 bases left between them. The CDR3 is 13 residues long. In germline, CDR1 is SQVTM, CDR2 ANQGSEA. In DNA, the CDR3 is TGCAGCGTTGAAAAGGCCAATTCCTACGAGCAGTACTTC. Protein: CSVEKANSYEQYF.

This clonotype was detected only a few times. One junction end does not reproduce the germline sequence, and a read error may be involved. The chain recombines TRBV7-9 with TRBJ1-2; TRBD1 might be the D (5 bases). The CDR3 is 17 residues long. CDR1 and CDR2 from the germline V gene are SEHNR and FQNEAQ (reference sequence). CDR3 sequence reads: CAGSLARGAVANYGYTF. The DNA for the CDR3 is TGTGCCGGCAGCTTAGCAAGGGGAGCTGTAGCTAACTATGGCTACACCTTC. The entire variable domain, with the rest obtained from reference TRBV7-9 and TRBJ1-2, is as follows: DTGVSQNPRHKITKRGQNVTFRCDPISEHNRLYWYRQTLGQGPEFLTYFQNEAQLEKSRLLSDRFSAERPKGSFSTLEIQRTEQGDSAMYLCAGSLARGAVANYGYTFGSGTRLTVV.

Comment on this clonotype: Mismatch with germline at one junction end may stem from a read error. This sequence joins TRBV5-4 and TRBJ2-7, with 8 bases matching TRBD2. CDR1 is SGHNT and CDR2 is YYREEE in the germline V gene (reference sequence). The CDR3 totals 13 residues. CDR3 nucleotide sequence: TGTGCCAGCAGCCGGGGGGGCGCCTACGAGCAGCACTTC. This translates into CASSRGGAYEQHF.

This clonotype has at least ten counts. This rearrangement joins TRBV7-9 to TRBJ2-4; D unclear. Germline V CDR1 and CDR2: SEHNR, FQNEAQ (reference sequence). The length of the CDR3 is 15 residues. With 4 bases removed from V and 5 bases from J, the gap between germline ends came to 15 bases. CDR3 residues: CASSSEIATQNIQYF. In DNA, the CDR3 is TGTGCCAGCAGCTCAGAGATAGCCACTCAAAACATTCAGTACTTC.

The genes are TRBV19 and TRBJ2-6; D not certain. The CDR3 totals 13 residues. From germline, CDR1 is LNHDA and CDR2 SQIVND (reference sequence). V lost 3 bases, J lost 2 bases, and 2 bases lay in between. The CDR3 coding sequence is TGTGCCAGTAGTATCCCTGGGGCCAACGTCCTGACTTTC. Protein product: CASSIPGANVLTF.

A note on this clonotype: A much bigger clone sits one base away, suggesting this may be a read error. The conserved phenylalanine or tryptophan normally closing the CDR3 is absent here, so this likely arose from a read error. J is TRBJ2-1 and V is TRBV11-2; 8 bases align to TRBD2. V lost 4 bases to trimming and J lost 8 bases; unmatched junction nucleotides: 16. Germline V gene lookup returns CDR1 SGHAT and CDR2 FQNNGV. The CDR3 covers 17 residues. This CDR3 is CASSSFGASGSGHEQFL. CDR3 bases: TGTGCCAGCAGCTCCTTTGGGGCTAGCGGGTCCGGGCATGAGCAGTTCTTA.

This clonotype showed up many times. The V and J genes are TRBV7-8 and TRBJ2-5; 7 bases align to TRBD1. CDR1 and CDR2 (germline): SGHVS, FQNEAQ. The ends lost 4 bases at V and 7 bases at J; junction bases unmatched: 24. The length of the CDR3 is 19 residues. CDR3 sequence (DNA): TGTGCCAGCAGCTACACCCTCTTTCCGGGACAGCCGCGAATGGTGACCCAGTACTTC. It codes for CASSYTLFPGQPRMVTQYF. The full variable domain, with the rest looked up from reference TRBV7-8 and TRBJ2-5, is GAGVSQSPRYKVAKRGQDVALRCDPISGHVSLFWYQQALGQGPEFLTYFQNEAQLDKSGLPSDRFFAERPEGSVSTLKIQRTQQEDSAVYLCASSYTLFPGQPRMVTQYFGPGTRLLVL.

This clonotype was counted many times. The V call is TRBV12-3 or TRBV12-4, the J call TRBJ2-1; the D gene is possibly TRBD2 (6 bases). The CDR3 has 12 amino acids. The ends were cut back, 5 bases at V and 8 bases at J, with 10 bases in the middle. The CDR3, as DNA: TGTGCCAGCAGTCTTACTAGCTATGAGCAGTTCTTC. Translation gives CASSLTSYEQFF.

The sample holds many counts of this clonotype. Here the CDR3 DNA reads TGTGCCGGCGACAGGTCAGGCAATGAGCAGTTCTTC. Residues: CAGDRSGNEQFF. V and J are TRBV7-9 and TRBJ2-1; perhaps TRBD1 as D (6 bases). Per the germline V gene, CDR1 is SEHNR and CDR2 is FQNEAQ (reference sequence). This CDR3 has 12 residues. Trimming took 11 bases from V and 6 from J, leaving 14 bases between them. The whole variable domain, remainder taken from reference TRBV7-9 and TRBJ2-1, is DTGVSQNPRHKITKRGQNVTFRCDPISEHNRLYWYRQTLGQGPEFLTYFQNEAQLEKSRLLSDRFSAERPKGSFSTLEIQRTEQGDSAMYLCAGDRSGNEQFFGPGTRLTVL.

The chain couples TRBV11-2 to TRBJ1-1, with a possible D match to TRBD1 (5 bases). The CDR3 is 13 residues long. Trimming removed 5 bases at V and 8 bases at J, with 15 bases between. The germline V gene has CDR1 SGHAT and CDR2 FQNNGV. The CDR3 region is CASSPVGGVEAFF. The CDR3, as DNA: TGTGCCAGCAGCCCGGTCGGAGGGGTGGAAGCTTTCTTT.

This clonotype was counted ten times or more. The gene calls are TRBV5-5 and TRBJ2-1, with 14 bases lining up with TRBD2. There are 15 residues in the CDR3. Per the germline V gene, CDR1 is SGHKS and CDR2 is YYEKEE (reference sequence). V was pared by 4 bases and J by 9 bases, with 6 bases of the junction left unmatched. CDR3 nucleotides: TGTGCCAGCAGCCCGACTAGCGGGGGGGCCAGTGAGCAGTTCTTC. This translates into CASSPTSGGASEQFF.

This chain uses TRBV15 with TRBJ2-3; D remains ambiguous. The CDR3 spans 16 residues. Looked up from germline, CDR1 is LNHNV and CDR2 is YYDKDF (reference sequence). V was shortened by 1 base and J by 0 bases, with 11 bases between the two germline ends. This CDR3 is CATSRGRLPSTDTQYF. In DNA form, the CDR3 reads TGTGCCACCAGCAGAGGTCGACTCCCAAGCACAGATACGCAGTATTTT. Full variable domain (rest looked up from reference TRBV15 and TRBJ2-3): DAMVIQNPRYQVTQFGKPVTLSCSQTLNHNVMYWYQQKSSQAPKLLFHYYDKDFNNEADTPDNFQSRRPNTSFCFLDIRSPGLGDTAMYLCATSRGRLPSTDTQYFGPGTRLTVL.

The table lists this clonotype with many counts. This chain uses TRBV27 with TRBJ2-1, with 9 bases aligning to TRBD2. The CDR3 sequence is 15 residues long. V lost 3 bases and J lost 6; bases outside the gene matches: 6. CDR1 and CDR2 (germline): MNHEY, SMNVEV (reference sequence). CDR3: CASSFGAGGLNEQFF. The CDR3 DNA reads TGTGCCAGCAGTTTCGGGGCGGGAGGGCTCAATGAGCAGTTCTTC.

This clonotype occurred many times. The gene calls are TRBV7-2 and TRBJ2-3; TRBD1 might be the D (6 bases). CDR1 and CDR2 (germline): SGHTA, FQGNSA. Trimming cost V 4 bases and J 5 bases, with 16 bases left between them. The CDR3 sequence is 15 residues long. The CDR3 here is CASSSSPGQIDTQYF. In DNA, the CDR3 is TGTGCCAGCAGCTCCTCCCCTGGACAGATAGATACGCAGTATTTT.

This clonotype was recorded at least ten times. The chain recombines TRBV7-6 with TRBJ2-5; 15 nucleotides match TRBD2. Trimming took 4 bases from V and 2 from J; bases not matched to a gene: 11. CDR1 and CDR2 (germline): SGHVS, FNYEAQ. This CDR3 has 19 residues. CDR3 sequence reads: CASSSPRTSGGASQETQYF. The DNA for the CDR3 is TGTGCCAGCAGCTCACCACGGACTAGCGGGGGGGCTAGTCAAGAGACCCAGTACTTC. Variable domain in full (rest from reference TRBV7-6 and TRBJ2-5): GAGVSQSPRYKVTKRGQDVALRCDPISGHVSLYWYRQALGQGPEFLTYFNYEAQQDKSGLPNDRFSAERPEGSISTLTIQRTEQRDSAMYRCASSSPRTSGGASQETQYFGPGTRLLVL.

This clonotype was detected ten times or more. The junction departs from germline at one end; a sequencing error may be responsible. The V call is TRBV7-7, the J call TRBJ2-5; 7 bases match TRBD1. The CDR3 runs to 15 residues. Per the germline V gene, CDR1 is SSHAT and CDR2 is FNYEAQ (reference sequence). CDR3: CASSPRQGPQETQYF. CDR3 DNA: TGTGCTAGCAGCCCTCGACAGGGTCCTCAAGAGACCCAGTACTTC. Variable domain in full (rest from reference TRBV7-7 and TRBJ2-5): GAGVSQSPRYKVTKRGQDVTLRCDPISSHATLYWYQQALGQGPEFLTYFNYEAQPDKSGLPSDRFSAERPEGSISTLTIQRTEQRDSAMYRCASSPRQGPQETQYFGPGTRLLVL.

The chain employs TRBV19 and TRBJ2-2; no reliable D call. CDR3 length: 14 amino acids. Germline CDR1 is LNHDA and CDR2 is SQIVND (reference sequence). V lost 3 bases and J lost 3, with 8 bases in between. CDR3 region: CASSIRVYTGELFF. The CDR3 region has the DNA TGTGCCAGTAGTATCAGAGTGTACACCGGGGAGCTGTTTTTT.

The rearrangement links TRBV20-1 to TRBJ2-4; tentatively, D is TRBD2 (5 bases). V lost 4 bases to trimming and J lost 0 bases, with 10 bases between them. The CDR3 has 14 residues. In germline, CDR1 is DFQATT, CDR2 SNEGSKA (reference sequence). The CDR3 reads CSANPAGAKNIQYF. The DNA for the CDR3 is TGCAGTGCTAACCCCGCGGGAGCCAAAAACATTCAGTACTTC.